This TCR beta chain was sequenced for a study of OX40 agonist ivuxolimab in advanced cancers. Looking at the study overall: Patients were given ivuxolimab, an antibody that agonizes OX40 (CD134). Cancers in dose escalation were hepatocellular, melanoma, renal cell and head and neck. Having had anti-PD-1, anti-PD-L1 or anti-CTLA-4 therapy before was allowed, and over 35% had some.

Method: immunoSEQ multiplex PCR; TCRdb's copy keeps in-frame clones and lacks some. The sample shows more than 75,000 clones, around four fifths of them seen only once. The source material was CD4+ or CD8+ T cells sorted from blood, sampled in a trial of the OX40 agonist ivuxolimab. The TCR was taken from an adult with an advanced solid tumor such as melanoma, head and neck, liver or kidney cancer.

CDR3 coding DNA: TGTGCCAGCAGCTTATTTAAGGGAGCCTACAATGAGCAGTTCTTC. This gives the protein CASSLFKGAYNEQFF. V usage is TRBV7-3 and J usage is TRBJ2-1, with a weak D call TRBD2 (5 bases). Germline loops: CDR1 SGHTA, CDR2 FQGTGA. The V end was cut by 2 bases, the J end by 2 bases, with 10 bases between. The CDR3 covers 15 residues.